This entry is about one TCR beta chain. The data are from a study of blood T cell repertoires in COVID-19. Trimming removed 4 bases from V and 6 bases from J, with 6 bases in between. The CDR3 runs 12 residues. Per the authors' pipeline: Estimates of nucleated cell counts were drawn from the amplification of reference gene primers. Profiling relied on immunoSEQ multiplex PCR, and the TCRdb table lists in-frame clones only, not all of them. The V and J calls and clone size are taken from that table; D and trimming were inferred from the DNA. The table includes tens of thousands of clones, 74% detected once.

Sequenced: peripheral blood. The chain links TRBV12-3 or TRBV12-4 to TRBJ1-4; tentatively, D is TRBD1 (6 bases). This receptor was obtained from a man aged 70 or older with COVID-19, enrolled during active disease. This CDR3 reads CASSWTDEKLFF. CDR3 sequence (DNA): TGTGCCAGCAGTTGGACAGATGAAAAACTGTTTTTT.